This passage covers 18 T cell receptor beta chains from one sample sequenced in a study of control samples from healthy donors and cancer patients. Sequencing used immunoSEQ multiplex PCR; TCRdb keeps in-frame clones, though not all of them. Found here are 40,000 to 55,000 clones, 70% to 90% of them singletons; the top ten hold 10%. The sample taken for sequencing was PBMCs. These receptors were collected from a woman aged 60 to 75 with lung cancer.

This chain links TRBV3-1 (or the pseudogene TRBV3-2) with TRBJ2-1; D gene ambiguous. This CDR3 is 12 amino acids long. Germline V CDR1 and CDR2: LGHDT, YNNKEL (reference sequence). The ends were cut back, 3 bases at V and 6 bases at J, with 6 bases in the middle. The CDR3 reads CASSQSVNEQFF. The CDR3 nucleotides are TGTGCCAGCAGCCAGTCGGTCAATGAGCAGTTCTTC.

The chain links TRBV6-1 to TRBJ2-7; D might be TRBD2 (6 bases). This CDR3 has 14 residues. The V end lost 1 base, the J end lost 5 bases, and 12 bases lay between the germline ends. Germline-derived CDR1 and CDR2 are MNHNS and SASEGT. CDR3 residues: CASSEGGREDEQYF. The CDR3 nucleotides read TGTGCCAGCAGTGAAGGGGGCAGGGAGGACGAGCAGTACTTC.

This chain uses TRBV15 with TRBJ2-3; the D gene is possibly TRBD2 (7 bases). CDR3 length: 14 residues. CDR1 and CDR2 (germline): LNHNV, YYDKDF (reference sequence). V dropped 7 bases and J dropped 6 bases, with 17 bases sitting between them. CDR3: CATKEGGPPDTQYF. CDR3 nucleotides: TGTGCCACCAAGGAGGGGGGGCCCCCGGATACGCAGTATTTT.

CDR3 protein: CASADQGVGSETQYF. The CDR3 DNA reads TGCGCCAGCGCCGACCAGGGTGTTGGGTCGGAGACCCAGTACTTC. The J gene is TRBJ2-5, the V gene TRBV10-1; TRBD1 is a possible D gene (5 bases). There are 15 residues in the CDR3. Trimming took 8 bases from V and 5 from J, leaving 21 bases between them. CDR1 is WNHNN, CDR2 SYGVQD, per germline (reference sequence).

The chain uses TRBV30 and TRBJ1-1; no reliable D call. The CDR3 spans 13 residues. Deletions cut 2 bases from V and 0 bases from J, with 7 bases between. Germline V CDR1 and CDR2: GTSNPN, SVGIG (reference sequence). The CDR3 is CAWSSLLNTEAFF. The CDR3 DNA reads as TGTGCCTGGAGTTCGCTCTTGAACACTGAAGCTTTCTTT.

This chain joins TRBV4-2 and TRBJ2-7; D remains unclear. This CDR3 is built from 11 residues. Germline V gene data show CDR1 as LGHNA and CDR2 as YNFKEQ. V lost 0 bases to trimming and J lost 5 bases, with 2 bases between them. The CDR3 loop reads CASSQDNEQYF. In nucleotides, the CDR3 is TGTGCCAGCAGCCAAGACAACGAGCAGTACTTC.

The chain links TRBV2 to TRBJ1-6; D is ambiguous. Germline V gene sequence: CDR1 SNHLY, CDR2 FYNNEI. The ends were cut back, 7 bases at V and 0 bases at J, with 16 bases in the middle. This CDR3 has 17 amino acids. The CDR3 reads CASTESLRSSYNSPLHF. The CDR3, as DNA: TGTGCCAGCACCGAAAGCTTGAGGAGCTCCTATAATTCACCCCTCCACTTT.

J is TRBJ1-2 and V is TRBV29-1, with D maybe TRBD1 (5 bases). V was trimmed by 5 bases and J by 1 base, leaving 11 bases between them. CDR3 length: 13 amino acids. CDR1 and CDR2 (germline): SQVTM, ANQGSEA. The CDR3 loop reads CSVLGHLNYGYTF. As DNA, the CDR3 is TGCAGCGTTCTCGGACATCTTAACTATGGCTACACCTTC.

This chain connects TRBV28 to TRBJ1-2; a weak D match, TRBD1 (5 bases). Per germline, CDR1 MDHEN and CDR2 SYDVKM. Trimming left V 2 bases short and J 5 bases short, with 12 bases between. The CDR3 is made up of 14 amino acids. The CDR3 bases are TGTGCCAGCAGTTTAGCGGGCCAGGGATATGGCTACACCTTC. Translated: CASSLAGQGYGYTF.

The rearrangement joins TRBV29-1 to TRBJ2-3, with D uncertain. The CDR3 sequence is 12 residues long. CDR1 is SQVTM and CDR2 is ANQGSEA in the germline V gene. The CDR3 region has the DNA TGCACCAGTCGGTCCCGTGGGGATACGCAGTATTTT. Translated, it gives CTSRSRGDTQYF.

The CDR3 DNA is TGCGCCAGCAGCCAGAGTGTGGGCCGCTACACCTTC. Its protein is CASSQSVGRYTF. This chain joins TRBV5-1 and TRBJ1-2; no reliable D call. The CDR3 spans 12 residues. V was trimmed by 4 bases and J by 9 bases, leaving 13 bases between them. Germline V lookup: CDR1 SGHRS, CDR2 YFSETQ.

The V and J genes are TRBV7-2 and TRBJ2-7, with 9 bases fitting TRBD1. The germline gives CDR1 SGHTA, CDR2 FQGNSA. CDR3 length: 13 residues. V lost 2 bases to trimming and J lost 7 bases; unmatched junction nucleotides: 3. The chain's CDR3 is CASSLTGGREQYF. CDR3 nucleotide sequence: TGTGCCAGCAGCTTAACAGGGGGCAGAGAGCAGTACTTC.

This chain uses TRBV28 with TRBJ2-3, with 11 bases matching TRBD2. Germline loops: CDR1 MDHEN, CDR2 SYDVKM. There are 15 residues in the CDR3. The ends lost 10 bases at V and 5 bases at J; junction bases unmatched: 11. The CDR3 nucleotides read TGTGCCACCATTCTTAGCGGGAGGGCCATAGATACGCAGTATTTT. This sequence encodes CATILSGRAIDTQYF. The full variable domain, in which reference TRBV28 and TRBJ2-3 provide the parts outside the CDR3, is DVKVTQSSRYLVKRTGEKVFLECVQDMDHENMFWYRQDPGLGLRLIYFSYDVKMKEKGDIPEGYSVSREKKERFSLILESASTNQTSMYLCATILSGRAIDTQYFGPGTRLTVL.

The chain has TRBV14 and TRBJ2-1; TRBD2 is a possible D gene (5 bases). The V and J ends lost 4 bases and 9 bases respectively, with 13 bases between them. This CDR3 spans 13 amino acids. Germline CDR1 and CDR2: SGHDN and FVKESK. The CDR3 nucleotides are TGTGCCAGCAGCCGCCCCGCCCGGGGTGAGCAGTTCTTC. Encoded protein: CASSRPARGEQFF. The variable domain in full, with the rest retrieved from reference TRBV14 and TRBJ2-1, is EAGVTQFPSHSVIEKGQTVTLRCDPISGHDNLYWYRRVMGKEIKFLLHFVKESKQDESGMPNNRFLAERTGGTYSTLKVQPAELEDSGVYFCASSRPARGEQFFGPGTRLTVL.

CDR3 loop: CASSLGLAEDTQYF. CDR3 nucleotides: TGTGCCAGCAGCCTGGGACTAGCGGAAGATACGCAGTATTTT. This chain joins TRBV5-4 and TRBJ2-3; 11 bases match TRBD2. Trimming cost V 4 bases and J 5 bases; bases outside gene matches: 3. There are 14 residues in the CDR3. The V gene's germline CDR1 is SGHNT and CDR2 YYREEE (reference sequence).

V and J are TRBV24-1 and TRBJ1-2, with D possibly TRBD1 on 5 matching bases. Germline V gene lookup returns CDR1 KGHDR and CDR2 SFDVKD. The CDR3 is made up of 12 amino acids. V gave up 9 bases and J gave up 7 bases, with 14 bases separating them. CDR3 residues: CATAEAQGGYTF. CDR3 bases: TGTGCCACCGCGGAGGCCCAGGGTGGCTACACCTTC.

The chain links TRBV15 to TRBJ1-5, with no clear D. Germline V lookup: CDR1 LNHNV, CDR2 YYDKDF (reference sequence). Trimming took off 4 bases at V and 7 bases at J, with 11 bases between the two ends. CDR3 length: 13 residues. The CDR3 loop is CATSTDRRQPQHF. In DNA, the CDR3 is TGTGCCACCAGCACCGATCGGAGGCAGCCCCAGCATTTT.

The CDR3 nucleotides are TGTGCCAGCAGCTCACGGACAGGGTGGCCTGAAGCTTTCTTT. This gives the protein CASSSRTGWPEAFF. This chain uses TRBV7-9 with TRBJ1-1; TRBD1 agrees at 8 bases. Germline CDR1 and CDR2: SEHNR and FQNEAQ (reference sequence). V lost 4 bases and J lost 6; bases outside the gene matches: 7. CDR3 length equals 14 residues.